A selection of T cell receptor beta chains follows, all from one sample in a study of shared T cell receptors in the human thymus. Clones were read by immunoSEQ multiplex PCR, and TCRdb kept only the in-frame ones, dropping some. The sample contains some 700,000 clones, 80% to 90% of which appear only once. This same sample was also taken into another study, of human thymus T cells.

Sequencing was performed on thymocytes. These TCRs come from a girl under three years old with a congenital heart defect. The CDR3 runs from the conserved cysteine through the conserved F or W. A D gene is named only where the DNA matches it firmly. The listing skips clone size in some rows; elsewhere it reads once, few, many or a size class.

v_call	d_call	clone_size	j_call	cdr3_aa	cdr3_nt
TRBV11-2	NA	NA	TRBJ2-7	CASSPFAVSSWDEQYF	TGTGCCAGCAGCCCGTTCGCGGTCTCCTCCTGGGACGAGCAGTACTTC
TRBV7-4	NA	NA	TRBJ1-2	CASSLVSQGGENYGYTF	TGTGCCAGCAGCTTAGTGAGCCAGGGTGGAGAGAACTATGGCTACACCTTC
TRBV5-1	NA	NA	TRBJ2-2	CASSEKVNTGELFF	TGCGCCAGCAGCGAGAAAGTGAACACCGGGGAGCTGTTTTTT
TRBV19	TRBD1	NA	TRBJ2-1	CASEPGQRSRSYNEQFF	TGTGCCAGTGAACCGGGACAGCGTTCCCGCTCCTACAATGAGCAGTTCTTC
TRBV27	TRBD1	NA	TRBJ1-1	CASTPTTGQVKMNTEAFF	TGTGCCAGCACCCCGACGACAGGACAGGTCAAAATGAACACTGAAGCTTTCTTT
TRBV5-1	NA	NA	TRBJ1-1	CASSPNAGFETEAFF	TGCGCCAGCAGCCCCAATGCGGGGTTCGAAACTGAAGCTTTCTTT
TRBV2	NA	NA	TRBJ1-6	CASSEDYGYNSPLHF	TGTGCCAGCAGTGAAGATTACGGGTACAATTCACCCCTCCACTTT
TRBV5-4	NA	once	TRBJ2-2	CASSFLAQNFTGELFF	TGTGCCAGCAGCTTTCTAGCTCAGAATTTCACCGGGGAGCTGTTTTTT
TRBV7-6	TRBD1	NA	TRBJ1-1	CASSLGGGGAEAFF	TGTGCCAGCAGCTTAGGTGGAGGGGGCGCTGAAGCTTTCTTT
TRBV5-6	NA	NA	TRBJ1-5	CASSLAGNQPQHF	TGTGCCAGCAGCTTGGCCGGCAATCAGCCCCAGCATTTT
TRBV9	NA	NA	TRBJ1-2	CASSPIPGPRGGLPRPRNYGYTF	TGTGCCAGCAGCCCGATCCCAGGGCCCCGCGGGGGCCTCCCCCGACCCAGAAACTATGGCTACACCTTC
TRBV2	NA	few	TRBJ1-2	CASSERGGYTF	TGTGCCAGCAGTGAAAGGGGTGGCTACACCTTC
TRBV6-1	NA	few	TRBJ1-1	CASRDFLNTEAFF	TGTGCCAGCAGGGACTTCCTTAACACTGAAGCTTTCTTT
TRBV2	TRBD1	few	TRBJ1-4	CASSAWTGRAEKLFF	TGTGCCAGCAGTGCTTGGACAGGGCGCGCTGAAAAACTGTTTTTT
TRBV4-1	TRBD2	NA	TRBJ2-3	CASSQYPAGVDTQYF	TGCGCCAGCAGCCAATACCCAGCGGGGGTAGATACGCAGTATTTT
TRBV6-1	TRBD1	few	TRBJ2-3	CASSEGTGGPHFSTDTQYF	TGTGCCAGCAGTGAGGGAACAGGGGGGCCCCACTTTAGCACAGATACGCAGTATTTT
TRBV7-8	NA	NA	TRBJ2-7	CASSLPRTANYLSYEQYF	TGTGCCAGCAGCTTACCCCGTACAGCTAATTACCTCTCCTACGAGCAGTACTTC
TRBV5-4	NA	few	TRBJ1-4	CASSFKGSRHEKLFF	TGTGCCAGCAGCTTTAAGGGGTCTCGGCATGAAAAACTGTTTTTT
TRBV2	TRBD1	NA	TRBJ1-2	CASSRDRGLYGYTF	TGTGCCAGCAGTAGGGACAGGGGATTATATGGCTACACCTTC
TRBV30	NA	few	TRBJ1-6	CAWNLSLYNSPLHF	TGTGCCTGGAATCTATCCCTCTATAATTCACCCCTCCACTTT
TRBV5-1	NA	NA	TRBJ2-1	CASSLRGNSYNEQFF	TGCGCCAGCAGCTTGAGGGGGAACTCCTACAATGAGCAGTTCTTC
TRBV6-4	TRBD1	NA	TRBJ2-2	CASSPGQGWRNTGELFF	TGTGCCAGCAGTCCGGGACAGGGCTGGAGGAACACCGGGGAGCTGTTTTTT
TRBV11-2	TRBD1	NA	TRBJ1-1	CASSPMDRGDTEAFF	TGTGCCAGCAGCCCCATGGACAGGGGCGACACTGAAGCTTTCTTT
TRBV7-7	TRBD2	NA	TRBJ2-5	CASSSDTSGGQETQYF	TGTGCCAGCAGCTCAGACACTAGCGGGGGTCAAGAGACCCAGTACTTC
TRBV14	TRBD1	NA	TRBJ1-2	CASSRLGDRSYGYTF	TGTGCCAGCAGCCGCCTAGGGGACAGGAGCTATGGCTACACCTTC
TRBV6-5	TRBD1	NA	TRBJ1-6	CATQGAVYNSPLHF	TGTGCCACCCAGGGGGCAGTCTATAATTCACCCCTCCACTTT
TRBV6-6	NA	few	TRBJ2-7	CASSYPVGRGYEQYF	TGTGCCAGCAGTTACCCGGTGGGCAGGGGCTACGAGCAGTACTTC
TRBV10-3	NA	NA	TRBJ2-3	CAIRGTPDSNTDTQYF	TGTGCCATCAGGGGGACCCCGGACAGCAACACAGATACGCAGTATTTT
TRBV10-3	NA	NA	TRBJ1-2	CAISESGRDYGYTF	TGTGCCATCAGTGAGTCGGGCAGGGACTATGGCTACACCTTC
TRBV5-1	NA	NA	TRBJ1-4	CASSRFRLFF	TGCGCCAGCAGCCGTTTCCGGCTGTTTTTT
TRBV16	NA	NA	TRBJ1-1	CASSQSGGDIINTEAFF	TGTGCCAGCAGCCAATCCGGTGGAGATATAATTAACACTGAAGCTTTCTTT
TRBV4-2	TRBD1	NA	TRBJ1-1	CASSHRQGAAPGTEAFF	TGTGCCAGCAGCCACAGACAGGGGGCCGCACCGGGGACTGAAGCTTTCTTT
TRBV9	TRBD1	NA	TRBJ1-6	CASSVTGTVISPLHF	TGTGCCAGCAGCGTAACCGGGACAGTAATCTCACCCCTCCACTTT
TRBV7-2	NA	NA	TRBJ2-4	CASSLGWDSENIQYF	TGTGCCAGCAGCCTAGGGTGGGACTCCGAAAACATTCAGTACTTC
TRBV6-6	NA	once	TRBJ2-1	CASSYVADYNEQFF	TGTGCCAGCAGTTACGTGGCAGATTACAATGAGCAGTTCTTC
TRBV5-6	NA	NA	TRBJ1-3	CASSGGQPYSGNTIYF	TGTGCCAGCAGCGGGGGACAACCGTACTCTGGAAACACCATATATTTT
TRBV27	TRBD1	few	TRBJ2-7	CASSLPPGQGRYEQYF	TGTGCCAGCAGTTTACCCCCGGGACAGGGGCGCTACGAGCAGTACTTC
TRBV12-5	TRBD1	NA	TRBJ1-2	CATDDPGTGGLNRSVYGYTF	TGTGCTACCGACGACCCCGGGACAGGGGGCTTAAATCGCTCGGTCTATGGCTACACCTTC
TRBV27	NA	NA	TRBJ1-1	CASSLLRGGGGGTEAFF	TGTGCCAGCAGTTTATTGAGGGGTGGGGGCGGGGGCACTGAAGCTTTCTTT
TRBV5-4	NA	NA	TRBJ1-5	CASSPPRSSNQPQHF	TGTGCCAGCAGCCCCCCCAGGTCCAGCAATCAGCCCCAGCATTTT
TRBV18	NA	NA	TRBJ1-5	CASSPRSGQPQHF	TGTGCCAGCTCACCAAGGAGCGGTCAGCCCCAGCATTTT
TRBV27	NA	NA	TRBJ2-3	CASSFKSRGTDTQYF	TGTGCCAGCAGTTTTAAATCCCGGGGCACAGATACGCAGTATTTT
TRBV5-1	TRBD1	NA	TRBJ1-1	CASSSAPGTGIDTEAFF	TGCGCCAGCAGCTCCGCCCCTGGGACAGGGATTGACACTGAAGCTTTCTTT
TRBV28	TRBD1	NA	TRBJ2-1	CASSLCHRAGTGIMGINEQFF	TGTGCCAGCAGTTTATGCCATCGAGCCGGGACAGGGATAATGGGAATCAATGAGCAGTTCTTC
TRBV5-1	TRBD1	NA	TRBJ2-7	CASSLLQGSYEQYF	TGCGCCAGCAGCTTGCTACAGGGGTCCTACGAGCAGTACTTC
TRBV6-6	NA	NA	TRBJ2-7	CASSYSIRTGSYEQYF	TGTGCCAGCAGTTACTCCATCCGTACAGGGTCGTACGAGCAGTACTTC